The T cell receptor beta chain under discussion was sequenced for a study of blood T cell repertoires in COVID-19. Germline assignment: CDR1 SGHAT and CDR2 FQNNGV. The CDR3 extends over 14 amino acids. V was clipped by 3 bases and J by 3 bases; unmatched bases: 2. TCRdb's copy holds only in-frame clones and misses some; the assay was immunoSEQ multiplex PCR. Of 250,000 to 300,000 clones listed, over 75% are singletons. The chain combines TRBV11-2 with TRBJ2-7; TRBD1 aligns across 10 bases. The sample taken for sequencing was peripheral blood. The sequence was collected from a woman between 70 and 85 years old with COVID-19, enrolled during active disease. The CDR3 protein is CASSFGTGDYEQYF. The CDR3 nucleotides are TGTGCCAGCAGCTTCGGGACAGGGGACTACGAGCAGTACTTC.